Below are 18 T cell receptor beta chains sequenced from a single sample in a study of T-cell memory formation after mild COVID-19. TCRdb re-analysed the 5' RACE reads in MiXCR, keeping a single row per CDR3 protein. Of roughly 240,000 distinct CDR3 sequences detected, 15% to 20% appear once; the ten largest clones hold approximately 23%. Source material: PBMCs or a T cell subset sorted from them (not recorded which). These receptors originate from a man younger than 35 who had mild COVID-19 (a few samples of this study predate the infection). Cell type and time point are not known.

In its sample, this clonotype was seen many times. The CDR3 coding sequence is TGTGCCAGCTCACCACCCTACGAGCAGTACGTC. Its protein product is CASSPPYEQYV. V gene TRBV18 combines with J gene TRBJ2-7; D is unclear. Germline V gene sequence: CDR1 KGHSH, CDR2 LQKENI. The ends were cut back, 0 bases at V and 3 bases at J, with 0 bases in the middle. There are 11 residues in the CDR3.

V usage is TRBV5-1 and J usage is TRBJ2-3; D gene uncertain. The CDR3 runs 12 residues. V gave up 5 bases and J gave up 2 bases, with 6 bases separating them. CDR1 is SGHRS, CDR2 YFSETQ, per germline. CDR3 DNA sequence: TGCGCCAGCAGTGAGAACACAGATACGCAGTATTTT. It encodes CASSENTDTQYF.

The chain joins TRBV20-1 to TRBJ2-1, with 13 positions matching TRBD2. The V segment lost 4 bases and the J segment 1 base; nucleotides outside the gene matches: 4. The germline gives CDR1 DFQATT, CDR2 SNEGSKA (reference sequence). The CDR3 sequence is 16 residues long. The CDR3 region is CSAKGLAGESYNEQFF. The CDR3 nucleotides are TGCAGTGCTAAAGGACTAGCGGGGGAATCCTACAATGAGCAGTTCTTC.

J is TRBJ2-5 and V is TRBV5-4; TRBD1 matches 7 bases. V shed 5 bases and J 3 bases; nucleotides not matched to a gene: 4. Germline V gives CDR1 SGHNT, CDR2 YYREEE (reference sequence). This CDR3 region has 13 residues. For the CDR3, the DNA is TGTGCCAGCAGACTTACAGGGGAAGAGACCCAGTACTTC. Translation: CASRLTGEETQYF.

This chain uses TRBV5-1 with TRBJ2-5, with D perhaps matching TRBD1 (5 bases). The CDR3 runs to 12 residues. Germline CDR1 is SGHRS and CDR2 is YFSETQ. Trimming removed 3 bases from V and 2 bases from J, with 5 bases in between. CDR3 protein: CASSYRQETQYF. The CDR3 bases are TGCGCCAGCAGCTACAGGCAAGAGACCCAGTACTTC.

Many counts were recorded for this clonotype. The V and J genes are TRBV28 and TRBJ1-2, with D uncertain. Trimming cost V 3 bases and J 5 bases, with 13 bases left between them. The CDR3 covers 14 residues. CDR1 is MDHEN and CDR2 is SYDVKM in the germline V gene. CDR3 nucleotides: TGTGCCAGCAGTTTTCCCACCCCCACTTATGGCTACACCTTC. Translating gives CASSFPTPTYGYTF.

The gene calls are TRBV11-2 and TRBJ2-2; D unresolved. CDR3 size: 11 residues. The V and J ends lost 6 bases and 8 bases respectively, with 7 bases between them. Germline CDR1 is SGHAT and CDR2 is FQNNGV. CDR3 in amino acids: CASRRGGELFF. The CDR3 nucleotides are TGTGCCAGCAGGCGAGGTGGGGAGCTGTTTTTT.

This clonotype has a handful of counts. The chain is built from TRBV4-2 and TRBJ1-2; D is unresolved. With 0 bases removed from V and 7 bases from J, the gap between germline ends came to 15 bases. CDR3 length: 15 amino acids. Germline loops: CDR1 LGHNA, CDR2 YNFKEQ. The CDR3 is CASSQDLGNSAGYTF. CDR3 sequence (DNA): TGTGCCAGCAGCCAAGATCTGGGGAATTCTGCTGGCTACACCTTC.

The chain links TRBV4-2 to TRBJ1-6; D is undetermined. The CDR3 loop spans 13 amino acids. Germline V gene data show CDR1 as LGHNA and CDR2 as YNFKEQ. The ends were cut back, 5 bases at V and 7 bases at J, with 9 bases in the middle. CDR3 in DNA: TGTGCCAGCAGCGAAAGTCCAAATTCACCCCTCCACTTT. Translating it yields CASSESPNSPLHF.

The chain recombines TRBV23-1 with TRBJ2-1; D is unresolved. TRBV23-1 is annotated as an ORF whose role is uncertain. This CDR3 spans 14 amino acids. Trimming shortened V by 7 bases and J by 4 bases, and 14 bases separated the two germline ends. The CDR3 region is CASTQLNRYNEQFF. CDR3 in DNA: TGCGCCAGCACCCAACTCAACCGGTACAATGAGCAGTTCTTC.

The V gene is TRBV11-2, the J gene TRBJ2-1; a weak D match, TRBD2 (8 bases). Germline V lookup: CDR1 SGHAT, CDR2 FQNNGV. V was trimmed by 5 bases and J by 0 bases, leaving 14 bases between them. This CDR3 has 16 residues. CDR3 in DNA: TGTGCCAGCAGCCCGCGGGGGGACAGCTCCTACAATGAGCAGTTCTTC. Protein sequence: CASSPRGDSSYNEQFF. The complete variable domain, with remaining parts taken from reference TRBV11-2 and TRBJ2-1, reads EAGVAQSPRYKIIEKRQSVAFWCNPISGHATLYWYQQILGQGPKLLIQFQNNGVVDDSQLPKDRFSAERLKGVDSTLKIQPAKLEDSAVYLCASSPRGDSSYNEQFFGPGTRLTVL.

This clonotype was picked up a small number of times. The J gene is TRBJ2-7, the V gene TRBV5-5, with D hard to call. Germline V gene data show CDR1 as SGHKS and CDR2 as YYEKEE (reference sequence). This CDR3 comprises 13 residues. V gave up 4 bases and J gave up 6 bases, with 14 bases separating them. The CDR3, as DNA: TGTGCCAGCAGCCCGGAAGGGTTGGCCGAGCAGTACGTC. It encodes CASSPEGLAEQYV.

This rearrangement joins TRBV7-9 to TRBJ1-1, with 10 bases that match TRBD1. The germline V gene has CDR1 SEHNR and CDR2 FQNEAQ (reference sequence). V was clipped by 6 bases and J by 2 bases; unmatched bases: 9. The CDR3 consists of 16 residues. Here the CDR3 reads CASRAGGDRGNTEAFF. Here the CDR3 DNA reads TGTGCCAGCAGAGCCGGGGGGGACAGGGGAAACACTGAAGCTTTCTTT.

The chain has TRBV27 and TRBJ2-3, with TRBD2 matching 10 bases. Losses at the gene ends were 1 base for V and 4 bases for J; bases not matched to a gene: 8. This CDR3 comprises 17 residues. Germline CDR1 and CDR2: MNHEY and SMNVEV (reference sequence). The CDR3 sequence: CASSLWASGGVSDTQYF. The CDR3 nucleotides are TGTGCCAGCAGTTTATGGGCTAGCGGGGGAGTGTCAGATACGCAGTATTTT.

This clonotype was recorded a few times. V is TRBV6-2 or TRBV6-3 and J is TRBJ2-2; 8 bases agree with TRBD1. V shed 0 bases, J shed 6 bases, and the junction held 3 bases outside the gene matches. Per germline, CDR1 MNHEY and CDR2 SVGEGT. There are 15 residues in the CDR3. The CDR3 DNA reads TGTGCCAGCAGTTACTCGCCGACAGGGGCCGGGGAGCTGTTTTTT. Its translation is CASSYSPTGAGELFF.

This clonotype came up a few times. The rearrangement joins TRBV7-2 to TRBJ1-1; a weak D match, TRBD1 (5 bases). Germline CDR1 is SGHTA and CDR2 is FQGNSA. The CDR3 runs 15 residues. The V gene lost 0 bases and the J gene lost 4 bases, with 12 bases spanning the gap. CDR3 DNA: TGTGCCAGCAGCTTAGCCCCCAGGGACGGCACTGAAGCTTTCTTT. It translates to CASSLAPRDGTEAFF. Variable domain in full (rest from reference TRBV7-2 and TRBJ1-1): GAGVSQSPSNKVTEKGKDVELRCDPISGHTALYWYRQSLGQGLEFLIYFQGNSAPDKSGLPSDRFSAERTGGSVSTLTIQRTQQEDSAVYLCASSLAPRDGTEAFFGQGTRLTVV.

The gene calls are TRBV4-3 and TRBJ2-5; D could derive from TRBD1 or TRBD2 (5 bases each). CDR1 is LGHNA, CDR2 YSLEER, per germline. V shed 1 base and J shed 5 bases, with 8 bases lying between them. The CDR3 consists of 13 residues. This chain's CDR3 is CASSQGGMETQYF. As DNA, the CDR3 is TGCGCCAGCAGCCAAGGGGGGATGGAGACCCAGTACTTC.

J is TRBJ2-2 and V is TRBV3-1; 7 bases are a match to TRBD1. With 1 base clipped from V and 6 bases from J, the junction kept 2 bases outside the gene matches. The CDR3 covers 14 residues. Germline V gene sequence: CDR1 LGHDT, CDR2 YNNKEL (reference sequence). In DNA, the CDR3 is TGTGCCAGCAGCCAAGGAACAGGGGCCGGGGAGCTGTTTTTT. It codes for CASSQGTGAGELFF.